This T cell receptor (beta chain) comes out of a study of OX40 agonist ivuxolimab in advanced cancers. About the research overall: Patients got intravenous ivuxolimab at 0.01 to 10 mg/kg every 2 weeks.

Sampling times: baseline, cycle 4 day 1, cycle 7 day 1. The method was immunoSEQ multiplex PCR; TCRdb's version includes in-frame clones alone and lacks a portion of them. There are 60,000 or so clones in the sample; approximately 80% occur only once, and about 3.5% lies in the top ten. Trimming left V 2 bases short and J 4 bases short, with 6 bases between. Germline V gene sequence: CDR1 MNHEY, CDR2 SVGAGI. CDR3 size: 13 residues. Sample: CD4+ or CD8+ T cells sorted from blood, taken in a trial of the OX40 agonist ivuxolimab. This TCR was recovered from an adult with an advanced solid tumor such as melanoma, head and neck, liver or kidney cancer. The chain combines TRBV6-5 with TRBJ2-1; no clear D. The CDR3 here is CASSYDQYNEQFF. CDR3 bases: TGTGCCAGCAGTTACGACCAATACAATGAGCAGTTCTTC.